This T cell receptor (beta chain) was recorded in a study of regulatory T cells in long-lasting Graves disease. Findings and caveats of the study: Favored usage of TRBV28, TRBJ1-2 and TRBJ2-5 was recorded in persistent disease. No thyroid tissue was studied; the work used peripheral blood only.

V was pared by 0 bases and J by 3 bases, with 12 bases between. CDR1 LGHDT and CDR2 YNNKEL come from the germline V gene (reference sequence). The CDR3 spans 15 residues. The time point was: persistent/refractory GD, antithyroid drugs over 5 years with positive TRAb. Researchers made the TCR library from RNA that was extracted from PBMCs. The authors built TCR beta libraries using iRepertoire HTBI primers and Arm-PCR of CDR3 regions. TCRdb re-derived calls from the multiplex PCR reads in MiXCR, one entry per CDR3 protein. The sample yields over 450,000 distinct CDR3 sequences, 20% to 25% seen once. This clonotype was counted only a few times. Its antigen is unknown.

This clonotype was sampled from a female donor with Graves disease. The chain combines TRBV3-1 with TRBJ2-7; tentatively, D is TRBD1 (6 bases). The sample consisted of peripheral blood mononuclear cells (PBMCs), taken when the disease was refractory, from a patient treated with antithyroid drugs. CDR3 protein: CASSQDLGQFYEQYF. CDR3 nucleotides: TGTGCCAGCAGCCAAGATTTAGGACAGTTCTACGAGCAGTACTTC.